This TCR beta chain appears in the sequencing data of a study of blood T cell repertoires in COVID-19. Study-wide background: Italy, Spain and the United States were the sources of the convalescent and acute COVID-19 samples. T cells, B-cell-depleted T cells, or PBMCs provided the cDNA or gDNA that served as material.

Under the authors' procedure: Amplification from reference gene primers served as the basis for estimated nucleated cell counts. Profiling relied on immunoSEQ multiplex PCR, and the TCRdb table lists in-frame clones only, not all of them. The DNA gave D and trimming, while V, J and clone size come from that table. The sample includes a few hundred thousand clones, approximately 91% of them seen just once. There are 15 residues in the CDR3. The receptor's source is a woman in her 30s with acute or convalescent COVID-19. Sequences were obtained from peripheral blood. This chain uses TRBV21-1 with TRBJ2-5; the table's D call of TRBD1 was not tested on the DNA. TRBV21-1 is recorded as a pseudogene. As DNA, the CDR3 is TGTGCCAGCAGCAAAGGGGCGAGGAAGGGGGAGACCCAGTACTTC. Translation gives CASSKGARKGETQYF.